This entry lists 23 T cell receptor beta chains sequenced from one sample in a study of blood T cell repertoires in COVID-19. The protocol was immunoSEQ multiplex PCR, while the TCRdb copy is restricted to in-frame clones and leaves out a portion. Of about 400,000 clones detected, roughly nine tenths appear once; the ten largest clones hold about 1.7%. Material for sequencing was PBMCs or T cells enriched from blood (not recorded which). The receptors originated from a woman in her thirties who had recovered from COVID-19.

The V gene is TRBV11-2, the J gene TRBJ1-2; D possibly corresponds to TRBD1 (5 bases). Per germline, CDR1 SGHAT and CDR2 FQNNGV. The V gene lost 3 bases and the J gene lost 2 bases, with 7 bases spanning the gap. The CDR3 has 13 residues. CDR3 residues: CASSFTGNYGYTF. Written as DNA, the CDR3 is TGTGCCAGCAGCTTCACAGGAAACTATGGCTACACCTTC.

This rearrangement joins TRBV28 to TRBJ1-1; the D gene is possibly TRBD1 (6 bases). Per germline, CDR1 MDHEN and CDR2 SYDVKM. The CDR3 runs 15 residues. Trimming left V 2 bases short and J 5 bases short, with 15 bases between. The CDR3 protein is CASSLGGGIWTEAFF. The CDR3 coding sequence is TGTGCCAGCAGTTTAGGGGGGGGCATTTGGACTGAAGCTTTCTTT.

The CDR3 sequence is CASSLQGTDTQYF. CDR3 bases: TGCGCCAGCAGCTTACAGGGCACAGATACGCAGTATTTT. The chain employs TRBV5-1 and TRBJ2-3; weak D call: TRBD1 (5 bases). V lost 2 bases to trimming and J lost 1 base, with 5 bases between them. Looked up from germline, CDR1 is SGHRS and CDR2 is YFSETQ. The CDR3 length is 13 residues.

V gene TRBV7-2 combines with J gene TRBJ2-7; TRBD1 matches 7 bases. Germline V CDR1 and CDR2: SGHTA, FQGNSA. V lost 1 base to trimming and J lost 4 bases; unmatched junction nucleotides: 4. CDR3 length equals 14 residues. CDR3 coding DNA: TGTGCCAGCAGCTTAGACAGGGGTCGGTACGAGCAGTACTTC. Translating it yields CASSLDRGRYEQYF.

This chain uses TRBV5-6 with TRBJ2-3, with TRBD1 matching 12 bases. The germline CDR1 and CDR2 sequences are SGHDT and YYEEEE. Unmatched junction bases numbered 5, after V lost 0 bases and J lost 3 bases. The CDR3 consists of 17 residues. CDR3 DNA sequence: TGTGCCAGCAGCTTGGTGGGACAGGGGGCGGTTACAGATACGCAGTATTTT. This encodes CASSLVGQGAVTDTQYF. The whole variable domain, filled in from reference TRBV5-6 and TRBJ2-3, reads DAGVTQSPTHLIKTRGQQVTLRCSPKSGHDTVSWYQQALGQGPQFIFQYYEEEERQRGNFPDRFSGHQFPNYSSELNVNALLLGDSALYLCASSLVGQGAVTDTQYFGPGTRLTVL.

This chain uses TRBV21-1 with TRBJ2-1; the table assigns TRBD2, which was not confirmed against the DNA. TRBV21-1 is labeled a pseudogene. The CDR3 is 13 amino acids. In nucleotides, the CDR3 is TGTGCCAGCAGCTTACGTCGCGATAATGAGCAGTTCTTC. Translated: CASSLRRDNEQFF.

The sample holds one count of this clone. The chain joins TRBV30 to TRBJ1-2, with 7 bases that match TRBD1. CDR3 size: 13 residues. Germline CDR1 is GTSNPN and CDR2 is SVGIG (reference sequence). In nucleotides, the CDR3 is TGTGTAAACCGCAGACAGGGTTCATATGGCTACACCTTC. Protein sequence: CVNRRQGSYGYTF. The complete variable domain, with remaining parts taken from reference TRBV30 and TRBJ1-2, reads SQTIHQWPATLVQPVGSPLSLECTVEGTSNPNLYWYRQAAGRGLQLLFYSVGIGQISSEVPQNLSASRPQDRQFILSSKKLLLSDSGFYLCVNRRQGSYGYTFGSGTRLTVV.

V is TRBV7-2 and J is TRBJ2-3; TRBD2 aligns across 10 bases. Germline V gives CDR1 SGHTA, CDR2 FQGNSA. The CDR3 spans 17 residues. The V gene end was trimmed by 4 bases and the J gene end by 0 bases; junction bases not matched to a gene: 7. As DNA, the CDR3 is TGTGCCAGCAGCTCCGTAGCGGGGGGTCCAAGCACAGATACGCAGTATTTT. Translation: CASSSVAGGPSTDTQYF.

The chain carries TRBV19 and TRBJ1-4; 7 nucleotides agree with TRBD1. The germline CDR1 and CDR2 sequences are LNHDA and SQIVND (reference sequence). The CDR3 spans 15 residues. The V segment lost 5 bases and the J segment 5 bases; nucleotides outside the gene matches: 8. Here the CDR3 reads CASSSRTGLNEKLFF. The CDR3 nucleotides are TGTGCCAGTAGTTCCAGGACAGGTCTGAATGAAAAACTGTTTTTT.

This clone was found once. Distinct nucleotide sequences in the sample also encode this CDR3. The V gene is TRBV6-5, the J gene TRBJ1-1, with unresolved D. Germline V gene lookup returns CDR1 MNHEY and CDR2 SVGAGI. The CDR3 has 12 amino acids. The V end was cut by 6 bases, the J end by 1 base, with 6 bases between. In nucleotides, the CDR3 is TGTGCCAGCAGGACGGGGAACACTGAAGCTTTCTTT. Protein product: CASRTGNTEAFF.

The CDR3 nucleotides read TGTGCCAGCAGGACAGGGGTCTACGAGCAGTACTTC. It codes for CASRTGVYEQYF. J is TRBJ2-7 and V is TRBV12-3 or TRBV12-4; 8 bases line up with TRBD1. The J segment lost 3 bases and the V segment lost 6 bases, leaving 1 base of the junction unmatched. This CDR3 spans 12 amino acids.

The chain carries TRBV3-1 (or the pseudogene TRBV3-2) and TRBJ2-1; 7 bases are a match to TRBD1. Trimming took 3 bases from V and 3 from J; bases not matched to a gene: 5. CDR1 is LGHDT and CDR2 is YNNKEL in the germline V gene (reference sequence). This CDR3 is 15 amino acids long. CDR3 amino acids: CASSHGQALYNEQFF. The CDR3 DNA is TGTGCCAGCAGCCACGGACAGGCACTCTACAATGAGCAGTTCTTC.

The rearrangement links TRBV6-5 to TRBJ2-7; D is undetermined. The germline V and J ends were trimmed by 0 bases and 4 bases, with 7 bases remaining between them. The CDR3 has 13 residues. Germline V gene sequence: CDR1 MNHEY, CDR2 SVGAGI. In DNA form, the CDR3 reads TGTGCCAGCAGTTACTCCGTCGTGTACGAGCAGTACTTC. It yields the protein CASSYSVVYEQYF.

The chain combines TRBV2 with TRBJ1-5; no clear D gene. V lost 6 bases to trimming and J lost 5 bases, with 14 bases between them. Germline CDR1 is SNHLY and CDR2 is FYNNEI. The CDR3 covers 14 residues. The CDR3 coding sequence is TGTGCCAGCAGCCAAATGGCGGGGTATCAGCCCCAGCATTTT. The encoded protein is CASSQMAGYQPQHF.

This clone was seen a single time. This chain links TRBV7-2 with TRBJ2-5; TRBD1 matches 7 bases. The germline V gene encodes CDR1 SGHTA and CDR2 FQGNSA. CDR3 length: 14 residues. V trimming: 5 bases; J trimming: 2 bases; junction bases outside the gene matches: 5. The chain's CDR3 is CASSRDRQQETQYF. The CDR3, as DNA: TGTGCCAGCAGCCGGGACAGACAACAAGAGACCCAGTACTTC.

This clone was picked up one time. The chain has TRBV7-9 and TRBJ2-1, with TRBD1 matching over 10 bases. CDR1 is SEHNR and CDR2 is FQNEAQ in the germline V gene (reference sequence). V lost 4 bases and J lost 8; bases outside the gene matches: 5. This CDR3 comprises 14 residues. The CDR3: CASSSQGQGYEQFF. The CDR3 region has the DNA TGTGCCAGCAGCTCACAGGGACAGGGGTATGAGCAGTTCTTC.

Notes on this clone: The identical CDR3 is also encoded by other nucleotide sequences in the sample. This chain uses TRBV5-6 with TRBJ2-3; the match to TRBD1 covers 7 bases. The CDR3 length is 16 residues. J was trimmed by 0 bases and V by 0 bases; bases with no gene match: 4. Per the germline V gene, CDR1 is SGHDT and CDR2 is YYEEEE. CDR3 loop: CASSLGDRASTDTQYF. The CDR3 region has the DNA TGTGCCAGCAGCTTGGGCGACAGGGCCAGCACAGATACGCAGTATTTT. The full variable domain, completed using reference TRBV5-6 and TRBJ2-3, is DAGVTQSPTHLIKTRGQQVTLRCSPKSGHDTVSWYQQALGQGPQFIFQYYEEEERQRGNFPDRFSGHQFPNYSSELNVNALLLGDSALYLCASSLGDRASTDTQYFGPGTRLTVL.

V gene TRBV5-5 combines with J gene TRBJ1-5; D possibly corresponds to TRBD1 (6 bases). The CDR3 spans 13 residues. V was clipped by 5 bases and J by 4 bases, with 10 bases between them. Germline lookup yields CDR1 SGHKS and CDR2 YYEKEE (reference sequence). As DNA, the CDR3 is TGTGCCAGCAGGGACAGCCTTAATCAGCCCCAGCATTTT. Amino acids: CASRDSLNQPQHF.

J is TRBJ1-1 and V is TRBV1. TRBV1 is flagged as a pseudogene. The CDR3 length is 15 residues. CDR3 nucleotides: TGCACCAGCAGCGCGTCTCTACGGGGAAACACTGAAGCTTTCTTT. It yields the protein CTSSASLRGNTEAFF.

The sample holds a few counts of this clone. This sequence joins TRBV4-3 and TRBJ2-1, with D tentatively TRBD2 (7 bases). Trimming cost V 0 bases and J 7 bases, with 19 bases left between them. CDR3 length: 17 residues. CDR1 and CDR2 from the germline V gene are LGHNA and YSLEER. CDR3 region: CASSQDKRWGGLNEQFF. CDR3 bases: TGCGCCAGCAGCCAAGATAAACGGTGGGGGGGCCTGAATGAGCAGTTCTTC.

This chain uses TRBV18 with TRBJ2-4; 7 bases match TRBD2. Germline CDR1 is KGHSH and CDR2 is LQKENI. J lost 6 bases, V lost 1 base, and 6 bases had no gene match. The CDR3 is made up of 15 amino acids. DNA of the CDR3: TGTGCCAGCTCACCACTTGCGGGAGCGGGAAACATTCAGTACTTC. Translation gives CASSPLAGAGNIQYF.

J is TRBJ1-2 and V is TRBV11-2; D remains unclear. Deletions cut 5 bases from V and 4 bases from J, with 14 bases between. The CDR3 runs to 14 residues. Germline values: CDR1 SGHAT, CDR2 FQNNGV. CDR3 DNA sequence: TGTGCCAGCAGCATTGGGTACTCGGGCTATGGCTACACCTTC. The encoded protein is CASSIGYSGYGYTF.

The rearrangement joins TRBV6-2 or TRBV6-3 to TRBJ2-7; 7 bases fit TRBD2. This CDR3 spans 14 amino acids. V lost 4 bases, J lost 4 bases, and 7 bases stayed unmatched. The germline CDR1 and CDR2 sequences are MNHEY and SVGEGT. The CDR3 DNA reads as TGTGCCAGCAGTTTAGCGGGCGGATCGTACGAGCAGTACTTC. As protein: CASSLAGGSYEQYF.